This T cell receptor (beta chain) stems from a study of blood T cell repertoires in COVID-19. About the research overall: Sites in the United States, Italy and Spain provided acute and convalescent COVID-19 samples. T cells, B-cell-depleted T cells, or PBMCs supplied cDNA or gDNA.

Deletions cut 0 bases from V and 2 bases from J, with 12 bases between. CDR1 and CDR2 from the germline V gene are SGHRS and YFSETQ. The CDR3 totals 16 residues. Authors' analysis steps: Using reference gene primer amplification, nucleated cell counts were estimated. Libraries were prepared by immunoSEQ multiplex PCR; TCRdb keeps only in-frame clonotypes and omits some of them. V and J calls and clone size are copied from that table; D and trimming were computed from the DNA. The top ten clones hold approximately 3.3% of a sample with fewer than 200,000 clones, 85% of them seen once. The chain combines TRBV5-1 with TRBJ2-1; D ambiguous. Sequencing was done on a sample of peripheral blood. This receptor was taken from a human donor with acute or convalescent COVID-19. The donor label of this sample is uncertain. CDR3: CASSLGSGLTYNEQFF. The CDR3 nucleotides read TGCGCCAGCAGCTTGGGCAGTGGCCTTACCTACAATGAGCAGTTCTTC.